This entry describes one T cell receptor beta chain. Its antigen is undetermined. This specimen comes from a study of blood T cells in healthy people across ages. Then a second PCR, running roughly 7 to 12 cycles, was carried out with a sample-barcoded 5' primer and a J-beta primer mix. Every individual sample yielded 2.5 million or more paired-end reads (each containing CDR3). TCRdb reprocessed the 5' RACE reads with MiXCR, giving one entry per CDR3 protein. Here the sample spans 550,000 to 700,000 distinct CDR3 sequences, 27% being singletons. The CDR3 has 13 amino acids. V lost 6 bases to trimming and J lost 6 bases; unmatched junction nucleotides: 5. Germline V gene data show CDR1 as SQVTM and CDR2 as ANQGSEA. Notes on the study in general: In these data, TCR beta diversity tracked strongly with naive T cell percentage.

The specimen was blood. The V and J genes are TRBV29-1 and TRBJ2-1; 10 bases align to TRBD2. The receptor was derived from a woman in her seventies in good health. This CDR3 reads CSVSQRGGNEQFF. The CDR3 coding sequence is TGCAGCGTGTCCCAGCGGGGGGGCAATGAGCAGTTCTTC.